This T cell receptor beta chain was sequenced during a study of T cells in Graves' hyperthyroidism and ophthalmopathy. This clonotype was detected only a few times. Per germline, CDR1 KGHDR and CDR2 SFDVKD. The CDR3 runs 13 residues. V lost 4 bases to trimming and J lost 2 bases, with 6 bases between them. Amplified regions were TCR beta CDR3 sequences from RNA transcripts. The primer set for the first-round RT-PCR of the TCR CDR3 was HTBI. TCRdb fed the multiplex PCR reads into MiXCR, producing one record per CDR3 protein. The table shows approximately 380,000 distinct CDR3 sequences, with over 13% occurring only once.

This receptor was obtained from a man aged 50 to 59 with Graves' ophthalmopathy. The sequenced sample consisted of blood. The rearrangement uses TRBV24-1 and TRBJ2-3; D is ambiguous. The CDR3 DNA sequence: TGTGCCACCAGTGACCCTTACACAGATACGCAGTATTTT. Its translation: CATSDPYTDTQYF.